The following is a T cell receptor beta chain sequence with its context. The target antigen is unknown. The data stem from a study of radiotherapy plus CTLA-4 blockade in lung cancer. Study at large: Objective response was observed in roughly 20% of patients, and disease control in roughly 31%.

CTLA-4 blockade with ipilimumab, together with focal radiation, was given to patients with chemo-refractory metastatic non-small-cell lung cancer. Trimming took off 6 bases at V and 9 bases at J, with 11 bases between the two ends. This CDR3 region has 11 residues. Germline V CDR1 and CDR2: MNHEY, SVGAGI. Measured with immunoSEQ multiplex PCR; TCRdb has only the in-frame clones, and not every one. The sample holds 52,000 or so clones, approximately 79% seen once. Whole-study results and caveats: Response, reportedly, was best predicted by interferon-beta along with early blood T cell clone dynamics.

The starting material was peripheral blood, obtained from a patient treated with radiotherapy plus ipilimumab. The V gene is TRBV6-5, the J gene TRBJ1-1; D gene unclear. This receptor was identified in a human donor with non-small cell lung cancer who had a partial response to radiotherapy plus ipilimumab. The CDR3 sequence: CASREAAQAFF. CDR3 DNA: TGTGCCAGCAGGGAGGCAGCCCAAGCTTTCTTT.